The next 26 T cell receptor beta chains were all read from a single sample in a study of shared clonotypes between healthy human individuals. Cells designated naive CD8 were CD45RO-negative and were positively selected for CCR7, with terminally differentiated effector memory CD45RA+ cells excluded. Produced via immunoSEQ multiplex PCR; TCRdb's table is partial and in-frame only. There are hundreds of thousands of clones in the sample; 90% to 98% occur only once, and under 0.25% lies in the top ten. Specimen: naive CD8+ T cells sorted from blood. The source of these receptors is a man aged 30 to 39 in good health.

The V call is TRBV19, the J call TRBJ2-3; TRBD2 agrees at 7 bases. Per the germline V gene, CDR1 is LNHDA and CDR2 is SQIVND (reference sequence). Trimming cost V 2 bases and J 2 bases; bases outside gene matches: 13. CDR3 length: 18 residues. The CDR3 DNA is TGTGCCAGTAGTATATTTCCCATTTGGGGAGGGTACACAGATACGCAGTATTTT. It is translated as CASSIFPIWGGYTDTQYF.

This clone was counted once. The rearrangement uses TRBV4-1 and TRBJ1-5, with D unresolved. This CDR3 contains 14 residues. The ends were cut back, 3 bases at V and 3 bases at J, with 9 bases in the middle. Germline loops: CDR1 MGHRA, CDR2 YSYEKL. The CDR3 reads CASSHRAFNQPQHF. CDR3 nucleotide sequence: TGCGCCAGCAGCCACAGAGCTTTCAATCAGCCCCAGCATTTT.

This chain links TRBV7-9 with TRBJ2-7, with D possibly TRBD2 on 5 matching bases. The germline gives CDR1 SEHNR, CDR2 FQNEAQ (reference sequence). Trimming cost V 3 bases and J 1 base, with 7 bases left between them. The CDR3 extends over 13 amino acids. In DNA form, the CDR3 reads TGTGCCAGCAGCTTTGAGGGTTCCTACGAGCAGTACTTC. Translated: CASSFEGSYEQYF. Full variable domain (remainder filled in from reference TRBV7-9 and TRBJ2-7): DTGVSQNPRHKITKRGQNVTFRCDPISEHNRLYWYRQTLGQGPEFLTYFQNEAQLEKSRLLSDRFSAERPKGSFSTLEIQRTEQGDSAMYLCASSFEGSYEQYFGPGTRLTVT.

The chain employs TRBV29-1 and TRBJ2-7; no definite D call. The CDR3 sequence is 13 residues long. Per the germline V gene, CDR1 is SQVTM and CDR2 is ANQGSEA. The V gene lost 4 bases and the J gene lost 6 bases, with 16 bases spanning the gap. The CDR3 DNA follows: TGCAGCGTTGTTGGGTGGGGATCTAGCGAGCAGTACTTC. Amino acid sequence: CSVVGWGSSEQYF.

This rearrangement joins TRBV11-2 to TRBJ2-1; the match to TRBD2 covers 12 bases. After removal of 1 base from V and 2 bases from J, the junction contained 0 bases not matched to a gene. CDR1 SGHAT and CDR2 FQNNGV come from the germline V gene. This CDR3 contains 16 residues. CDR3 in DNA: TGTGCCAGCAGCTTAGGGACTAGCGGGACCTACAATGAGCAGTTCTTC. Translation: CASSLGTSGTYNEQFF.

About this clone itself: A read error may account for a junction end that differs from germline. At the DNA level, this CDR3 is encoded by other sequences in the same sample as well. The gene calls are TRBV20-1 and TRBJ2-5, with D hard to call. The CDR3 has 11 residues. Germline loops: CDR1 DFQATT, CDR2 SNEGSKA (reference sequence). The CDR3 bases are TGTAGTGCGATGGACGGGGAGACCCAGTACTTC. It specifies CSAMDGETQYF.

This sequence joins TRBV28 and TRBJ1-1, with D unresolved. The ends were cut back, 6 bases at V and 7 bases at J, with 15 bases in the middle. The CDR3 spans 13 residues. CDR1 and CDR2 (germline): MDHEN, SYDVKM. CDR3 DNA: TGTGCCAGCAGATACGCCTTGAGACGTGAAGCTTTCTTT. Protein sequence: CASRYALRREAFF.

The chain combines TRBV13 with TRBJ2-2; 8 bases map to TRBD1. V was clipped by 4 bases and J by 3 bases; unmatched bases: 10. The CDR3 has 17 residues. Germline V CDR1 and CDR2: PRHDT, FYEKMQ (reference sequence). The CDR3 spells CASSSQGALGYTGELFF. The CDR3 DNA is TGTGCCAGCAGCTCTCAGGGGGCATTGGGGTACACCGGGGAGCTGTTTTTT.

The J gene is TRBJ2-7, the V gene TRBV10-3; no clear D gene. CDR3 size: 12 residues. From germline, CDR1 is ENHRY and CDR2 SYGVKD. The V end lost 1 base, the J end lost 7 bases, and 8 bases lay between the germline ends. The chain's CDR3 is CAISELVREQYF. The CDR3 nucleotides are TGTGCCATCAGTGAGTTGGTAAGGGAGCAGTACTTC.

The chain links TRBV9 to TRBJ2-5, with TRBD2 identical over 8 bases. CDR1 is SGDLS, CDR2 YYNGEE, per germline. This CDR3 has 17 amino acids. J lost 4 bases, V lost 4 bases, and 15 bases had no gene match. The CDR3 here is CASSLDPNSGIGETQYF. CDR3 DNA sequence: TGTGCCAGCAGCTTAGACCCGAATAGCGGGATTGGAGAGACCCAGTACTTC.

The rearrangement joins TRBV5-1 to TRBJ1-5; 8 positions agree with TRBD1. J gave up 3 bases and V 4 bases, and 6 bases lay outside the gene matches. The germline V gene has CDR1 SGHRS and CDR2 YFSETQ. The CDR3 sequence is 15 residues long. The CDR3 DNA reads TGCGCCAGCAGCAAGCAGGGGGCCGACAATCAGCCCCAGCATTTT. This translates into CASSKQGADNQPQHF. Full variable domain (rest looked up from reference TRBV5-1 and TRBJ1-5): KAGVTQTPRYLIKTRGQQVTLSCSPISGHRSVSWYQQTPGQGLQFLFEYFSETQRNKGNFPGRFSGRQFSNSRSEMNVSTLELGDSALYLCASSKQGADNQPQHFGDGTRLSIL.

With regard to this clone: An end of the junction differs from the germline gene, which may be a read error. CDR3 nucleotides: TGTGCCAGTAGTTTAGCAGCTGACAGGGCGCGCGCCTTC. This sequence encodes CASSLAADRARAF. V is TRBV19 and J is TRBJ1-2, with 7 bases lining up with TRBD1. The germline V gene has CDR1 LNHDA and CDR2 SQIVND (reference sequence). The CDR3 length is 13 residues. Supplemented by reference TRBV19 and TRBJ1-2, the full variable domain reads DGGITQSPKYLFRKEGQNVTLSCEQNLNHDAMYWYRQDPGQGLRLIYYSQIVNDFQKGDIAEGYSVSREKKESFPLTVTSAQKNPTAFYLCASSLAADRARAFGSGTRLTVV.

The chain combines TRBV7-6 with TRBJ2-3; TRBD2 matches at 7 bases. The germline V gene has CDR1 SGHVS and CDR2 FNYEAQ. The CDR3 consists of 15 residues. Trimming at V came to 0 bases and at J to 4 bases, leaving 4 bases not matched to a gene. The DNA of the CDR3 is TGTGCCAGCAGCTTAGCGGCGGGAGCTGCAGATACGCAGTATTTT. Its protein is CASSLAAGAADTQYF.

The CDR3 bases are TGTGCCAGTAGTTGGGGGCCAGGCTACGAGCAGTACTTC. This translates into CASSWGPGYEQYF. The chain combines TRBV19 with TRBJ2-7; D possibly corresponds to TRBD1 (6 bases). The germline gives CDR1 LNHDA, CDR2 SQIVND (reference sequence). V lost 5 bases, J lost 3 bases, and 11 bases lay in between. The CDR3 length is 13 residues. The variable domain in full, with the rest retrieved from reference TRBV19 and TRBJ2-7, is DGGITQSPKYLFRKEGQNVTLSCEQNLNHDAMYWYRQDPGQGLRLIYYSQIVNDFQKGDIAEGYSVSREKKESFPLTVTSAQKNPTAFYLCASSWGPGYEQYFGPGTRLTVT.

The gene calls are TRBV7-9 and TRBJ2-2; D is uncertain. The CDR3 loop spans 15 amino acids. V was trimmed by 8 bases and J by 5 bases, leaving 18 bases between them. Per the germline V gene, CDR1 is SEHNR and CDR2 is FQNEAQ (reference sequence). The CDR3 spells CASLIPLGRTGELFF. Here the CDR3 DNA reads TGTGCCAGCCTAATTCCTCTGGGCCGTACCGGGGAGCTGTTTTTT.

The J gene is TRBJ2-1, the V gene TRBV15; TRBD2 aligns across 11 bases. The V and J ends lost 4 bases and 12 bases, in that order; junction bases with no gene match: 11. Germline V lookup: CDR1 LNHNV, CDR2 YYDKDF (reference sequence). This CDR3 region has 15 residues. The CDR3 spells CATSIFQLAGGGQFF. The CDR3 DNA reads TGTGCCACCAGCATCTTCCAGCTAGCGGGAGGTGGGCAGTTCTTC.

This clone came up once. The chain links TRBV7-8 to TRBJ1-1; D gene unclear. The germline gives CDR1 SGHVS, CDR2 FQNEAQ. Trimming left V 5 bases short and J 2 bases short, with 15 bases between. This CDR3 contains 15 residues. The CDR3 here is CASSAGIGSNTEAFF. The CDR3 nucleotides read TGTGCCAGCAGCGCCGGGATAGGGTCCAACACTGAAGCTTTCTTT. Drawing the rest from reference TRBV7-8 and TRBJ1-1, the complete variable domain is GAGVSQSPRYKVAKRGQDVALRCDPISGHVSLFWYQQALGQGPEFLTYFQNEAQLDKSGLPSDRFFAERPEGSVSTLKIQRTQQEDSAVYLCASSAGIGSNTEAFFGQGTRLTVV.

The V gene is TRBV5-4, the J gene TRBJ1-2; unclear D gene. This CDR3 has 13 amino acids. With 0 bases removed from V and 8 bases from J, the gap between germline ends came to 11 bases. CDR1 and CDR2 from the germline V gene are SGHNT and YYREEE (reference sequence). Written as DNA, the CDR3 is TGTGCCAGCAGCTTGGCCGGGTCGGAGGGCTACACCTTC. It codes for CASSLAGSEGYTF.

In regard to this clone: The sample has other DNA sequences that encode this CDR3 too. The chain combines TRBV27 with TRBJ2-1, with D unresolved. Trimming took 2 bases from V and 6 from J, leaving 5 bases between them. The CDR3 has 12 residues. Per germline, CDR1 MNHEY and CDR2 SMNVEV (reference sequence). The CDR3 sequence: CASSLSSNEQFF. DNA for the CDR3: TGTGCCAGCAGTTTAAGTAGCAATGAGCAGTTCTTC.

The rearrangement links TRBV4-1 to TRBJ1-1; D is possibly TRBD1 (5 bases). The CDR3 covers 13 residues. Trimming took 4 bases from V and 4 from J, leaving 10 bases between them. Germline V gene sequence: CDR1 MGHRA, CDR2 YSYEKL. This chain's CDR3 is CASSPGDGTEAFF. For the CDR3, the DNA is TGCGCCAGCAGCCCGGGGGATGGCACTGAAGCTTTCTTT.

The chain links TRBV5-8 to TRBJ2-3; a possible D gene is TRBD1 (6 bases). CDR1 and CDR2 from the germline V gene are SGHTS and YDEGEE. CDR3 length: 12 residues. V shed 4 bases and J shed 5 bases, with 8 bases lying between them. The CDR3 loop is CASSPGVDTQYF. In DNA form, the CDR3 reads TGTGCCAGCAGCCCAGGGGTAGATACGCAGTATTTT.

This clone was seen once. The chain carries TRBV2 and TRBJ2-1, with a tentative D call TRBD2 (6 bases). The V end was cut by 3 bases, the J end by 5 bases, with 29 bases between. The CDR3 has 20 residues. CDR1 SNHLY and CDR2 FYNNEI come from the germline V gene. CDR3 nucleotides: TGTGCCAGCAGTGAGGAGAGGGGCGGGATCGGACCCGGCCCCAACAATGAGCAGTTCTTC. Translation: CASSEERGGIGPGPNNEQFF.

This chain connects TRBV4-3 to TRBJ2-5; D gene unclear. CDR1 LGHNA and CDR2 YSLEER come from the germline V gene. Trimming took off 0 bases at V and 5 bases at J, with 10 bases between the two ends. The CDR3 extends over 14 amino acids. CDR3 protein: CASSQDRARETQYF. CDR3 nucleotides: TGCGCCAGCAGCCAAGATCGAGCCCGGGAGACCCAGTACTTC.

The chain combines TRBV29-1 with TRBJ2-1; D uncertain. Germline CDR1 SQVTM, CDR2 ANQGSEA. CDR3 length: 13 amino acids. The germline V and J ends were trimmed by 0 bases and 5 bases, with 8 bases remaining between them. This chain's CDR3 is CSVEDLAHNEQFF. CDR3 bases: TGCAGCGTTGAAGATTTGGCCCACAATGAGCAGTTCTTC.

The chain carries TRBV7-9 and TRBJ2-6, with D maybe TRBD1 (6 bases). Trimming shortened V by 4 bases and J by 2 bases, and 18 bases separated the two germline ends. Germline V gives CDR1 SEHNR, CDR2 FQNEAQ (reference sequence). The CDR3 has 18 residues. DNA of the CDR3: TGTGCCAGCAGCTCTGTAGGGGGAAGCAGTGCTGGGGCCAACGTCCTGACTTTC. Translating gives CASSSVGGSSAGANVLTF.

CDR3 protein: CASSTGTTNEQFF. CDR3 bases: TGTGCCAGCAGTACCGGGACTACCAATGAGCAGTTCTTC. V gene TRBV27 combines with J gene TRBJ2-1; TRBD2 agrees at 7 bases. Trimming took 5 bases from V and 6 from J; bases not matched to a gene: 4. Per the germline V gene, CDR1 is MNHEY and CDR2 is SMNVEV (reference sequence). CDR3 length: 13 amino acids.